The clone carrying this T cell receptor (beta chain) occurred many times. Its antigen is unidentified. These data come from a study of post-analysis software for immune sequencing data. The study's findings and limits: Multiple sclerosis was associated with a significant reduction in normalized Chao1 diversity relative to controls. TRBV5-6, TRBV5-1 and TRBV20-1 belonged to a set of about 5 TRBV segments that were more frequent in patients than controls.

With 5 bases clipped from V and 5 bases from J, the junction kept 10 bases outside the gene matches. The length of the CDR3 is 15 residues. Unique molecular identifiers tagged the TCR beta cDNA libraries. Between about 0.9 and 11 million T cells gave rise to hundreds of thousands of cDNA molecules. TCRdb processed the PCR reads anew with MiXCR; each CDR3 protein has one entry. The sample lists a few hundred thousand distinct CDR3 sequences, less than 40% occurring once. This chain uses TRBV12-3 or TRBV12-4 with TRBJ2-5; 8 bases map to TRBD2. The sample was blood. This TCR was recovered from a girl between 10 and 17 years old with multiple sclerosis. CDR3 sequence (DNA): TGTGCCAGCAGTCCCCCGGGACTAGAGCACGAGACCCAGTACTTC. Translating gives CASSPPGLEHETQYF.